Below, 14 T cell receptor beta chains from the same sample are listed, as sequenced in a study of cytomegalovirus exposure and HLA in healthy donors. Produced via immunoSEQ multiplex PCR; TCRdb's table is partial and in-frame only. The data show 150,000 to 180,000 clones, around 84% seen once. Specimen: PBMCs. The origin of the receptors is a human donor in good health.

The CDR3 loop reads CAISEAGDRNEQFF. In DNA, the CDR3 is TGTGCCATCAGTGAAGCGGGAGACCGCAATGAGCAGTTCTTC. The chain employs TRBV10-3 and TRBJ2-1; 8 positions agree with TRBD2. The CDR3 spans 14 residues. Losses at the gene ends were 3 bases for V and 6 bases for J; bases not matched to a gene: 4. CDR1 is ENHRY and CDR2 is SYGVKD in the germline V gene.

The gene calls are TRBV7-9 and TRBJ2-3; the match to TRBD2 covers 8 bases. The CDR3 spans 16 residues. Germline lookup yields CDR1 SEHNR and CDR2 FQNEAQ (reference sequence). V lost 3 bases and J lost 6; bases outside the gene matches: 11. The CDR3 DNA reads TGTGCCAGCAGCTTGGGCGCTAGCGGGTCGTACGATACGCAGTATTTT. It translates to CASSLGASGSYDTQYF.

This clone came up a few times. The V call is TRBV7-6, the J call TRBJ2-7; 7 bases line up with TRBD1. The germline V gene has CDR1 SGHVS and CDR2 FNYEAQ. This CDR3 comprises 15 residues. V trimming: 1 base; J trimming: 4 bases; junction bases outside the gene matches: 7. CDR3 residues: CASSLDRGFVYEQYF. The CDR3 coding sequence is TGTGCCAGCAGCTTAGACAGGGGTTTTGTTTACGAGCAGTACTTC.

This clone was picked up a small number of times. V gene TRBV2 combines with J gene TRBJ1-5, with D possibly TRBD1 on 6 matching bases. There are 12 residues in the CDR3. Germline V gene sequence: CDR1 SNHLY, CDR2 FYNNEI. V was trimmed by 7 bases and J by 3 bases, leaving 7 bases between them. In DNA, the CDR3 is TGTGCCAGCACAGGGGACAATCAGCCCCAGCATTTT. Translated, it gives CASTGDNQPQHF. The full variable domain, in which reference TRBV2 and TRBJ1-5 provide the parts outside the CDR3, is EPEVTQTPSHQVTQMGQEVILRCVPISNHLYFYWYRQILGQKVEFLVSFYNNEISEKSEIFDDQFSVERPDGSNFTLKIRSTKLEDSAMYFCASTGDNQPQHFGDGTRLSIL.

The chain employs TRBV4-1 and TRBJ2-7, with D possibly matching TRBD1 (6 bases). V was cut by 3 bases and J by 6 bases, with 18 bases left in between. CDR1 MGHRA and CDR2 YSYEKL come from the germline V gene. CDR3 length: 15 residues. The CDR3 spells CASSQGPGHVAEQYF. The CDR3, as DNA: TGCGCCAGCAGCCAGGGGCCGGGACATGTTGCCGAGCAGTACTTC.

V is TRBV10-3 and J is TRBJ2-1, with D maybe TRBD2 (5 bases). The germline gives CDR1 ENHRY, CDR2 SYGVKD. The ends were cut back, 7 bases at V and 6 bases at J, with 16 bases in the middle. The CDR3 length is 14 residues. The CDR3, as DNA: TGTGCCATCAAGGAAGTCGAGCGGTCCAATGAGCAGTTCTTC. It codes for CAIKEVERSNEQFF.

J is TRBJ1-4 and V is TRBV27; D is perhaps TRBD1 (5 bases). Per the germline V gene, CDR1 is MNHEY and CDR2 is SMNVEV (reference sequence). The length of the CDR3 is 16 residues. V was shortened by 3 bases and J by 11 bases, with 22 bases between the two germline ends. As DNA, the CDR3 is TGTGCCAGCAGTTTCCAGGGCCAAATTGAGGTTAGGAAACTGTTTTTT. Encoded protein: CASSFQGQIEVRKLFF. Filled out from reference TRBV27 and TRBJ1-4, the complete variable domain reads EAQVTQNPRYLITVTGKKLTVTCSQNMNHEYMSWYRQDPGLGLRQIYYSMNVEVTDKGDVPEGYKVSRKEKRNFPLILESPSPNQTSLYFCASSFQGQIEVRKLFFGSGTQLSVL.

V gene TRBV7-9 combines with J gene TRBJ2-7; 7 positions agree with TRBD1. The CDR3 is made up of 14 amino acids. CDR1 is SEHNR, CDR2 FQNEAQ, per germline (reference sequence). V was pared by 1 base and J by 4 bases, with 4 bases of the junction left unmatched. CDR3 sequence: CASSLGTGAYEQYF. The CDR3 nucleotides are TGTGCCAGCAGCTTAGGGACAGGTGCATACGAGCAGTACTTC.

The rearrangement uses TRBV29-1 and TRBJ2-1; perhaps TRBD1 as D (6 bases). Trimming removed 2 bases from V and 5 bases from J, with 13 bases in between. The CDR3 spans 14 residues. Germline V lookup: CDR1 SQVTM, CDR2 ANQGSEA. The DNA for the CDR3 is TGCAGCGTTGAACAACAGGGTATCAACAATGAGCAGTTCTTC. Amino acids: CSVEQQGINNEQFF.

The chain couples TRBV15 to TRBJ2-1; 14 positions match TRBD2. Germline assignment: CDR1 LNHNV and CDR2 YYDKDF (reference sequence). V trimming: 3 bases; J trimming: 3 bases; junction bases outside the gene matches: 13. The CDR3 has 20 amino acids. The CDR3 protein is CATSRRPGLAGDGGYNEQFF. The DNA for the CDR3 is TGTGCCACCAGCAGGAGACCGGGACTAGCGGGAGATGGCGGCTACAATGAGCAGTTCTTC.

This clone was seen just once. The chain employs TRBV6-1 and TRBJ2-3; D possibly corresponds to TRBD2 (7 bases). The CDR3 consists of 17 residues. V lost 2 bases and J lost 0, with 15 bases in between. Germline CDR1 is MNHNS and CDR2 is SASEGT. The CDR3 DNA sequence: TGTGCCAGCAGTGAAATTGGGGGGGGCACTAGCACAGATACGCAGTATTTT. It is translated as CASSEIGGGTSTDTQYF.

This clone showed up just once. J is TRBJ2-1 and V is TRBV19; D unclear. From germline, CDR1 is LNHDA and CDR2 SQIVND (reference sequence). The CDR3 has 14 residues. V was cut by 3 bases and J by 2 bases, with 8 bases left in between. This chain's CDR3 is CASSIRSTYNEQFF. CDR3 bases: TGTGCCAGTAGTATTCGGAGCACCTACAATGAGCAGTTCTTC. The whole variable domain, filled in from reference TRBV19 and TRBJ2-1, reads DGGITQSPKYLFRKEGQNVTLSCEQNLNHDAMYWYRQDPGQGLRLIYYSQIVNDFQKGDIAEGYSVSREKKESFPLTVTSAQKNPTAFYLCASSIRSTYNEQFFGPGTRLTVL.

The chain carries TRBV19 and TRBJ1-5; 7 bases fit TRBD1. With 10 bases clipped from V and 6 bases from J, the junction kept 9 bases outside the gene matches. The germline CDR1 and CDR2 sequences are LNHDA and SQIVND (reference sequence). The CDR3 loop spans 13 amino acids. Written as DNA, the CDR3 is TGTGCCACTCGGGACAGCGGGCTTCAGCCCCAGCATTTT. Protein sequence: CATRDSGLQPQHF.

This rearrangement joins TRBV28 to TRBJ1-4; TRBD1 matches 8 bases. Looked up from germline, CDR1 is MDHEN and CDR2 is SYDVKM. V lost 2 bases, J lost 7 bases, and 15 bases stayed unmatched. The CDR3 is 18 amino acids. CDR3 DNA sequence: TGTGCCAGCAGTTTAAGTTCCGGCAGGGGGCGCGTTATTGAAAAACTGTTTTTT. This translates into CASSLSSGRGRVIEKLFF.